A single sample gave rise to the 2 T cell receptor beta chains below, sequenced in a study of shared clonotypes between healthy human individuals. Method: immunoSEQ multiplex PCR; TCRdb's copy keeps in-frame clones and lacks some. The sample has about 680,000 clones, approximately 75% seen once; the top ten hold approximately 2%. The sequencing sample was made of memory CD4+ T cells sorted from blood. Subset of the sample: CD45RA-negative fraction. The source of these receptors is a young woman in good health.

The V and J genes are TRBV2 and TRBJ2-5; perhaps TRBD1 as D (5 bases). V dropped 6 bases and J dropped 10 bases, with 24 bases sitting between them. CDR3 length: 15 residues. Germline CDR1 is SNHLY and CDR2 is FYNNEI. The DNA of the CDR3 is TGTGCCAGCAGAGAGACAGCTTCGCCCCTGGTGATCCAGTACTTC. Translating gives CASRETASPLVIQYF.

This clone was observed a few times. Other nucleotide sequences from this sample produce the same CDR3. The chain uses TRBV5-1 and TRBJ2-4; D might be TRBD1 (5 bases). V was clipped by 2 bases and J by 4 bases, with 13 bases between them. This CDR3 has 15 residues. From germline, CDR1 is SGHRS and CDR2 YFSETQ. The CDR3 DNA sequence: TGCGCCAGCAGCTTAGGTGACAGAGATAAAAACATTCAGTACTTC. It translates to CASSLGDRDKNIQYF.